These 25 T cell receptor beta chains originate from one sample sequenced in a study of long-term antiretroviral therapy in people with HIV. Version v3.0 of the immunoSEQ assay ran at survey level. The method was immunoSEQ multiplex PCR; TCRdb's version includes in-frame clones alone and lacks a portion of them. Here the sample spans tens of thousands of clones, roughly 80% being singletons. The specimen comprised unsorted PBMCs, sampled 0.2 years after starting antiretroviral therapy. These receptors were obtained from a woman in her 30s with HIV.

The table lists this clone with a count of one. This chain connects TRBV6-5 to TRBJ2-5, with 8 nucleotides matching TRBD2. Germline CDR1 MNHEY, CDR2 SVGAGI. Trimming took 2 bases from V and 5 from J; bases not matched to a gene: 7. The CDR3 runs 15 residues. CDR3 residues: CASSYRGGKEETQYF. The CDR3 DNA sequence: TGTGCCAGCAGTTACCGCGGGGGGAAGGAGGAGACCCAGTACTTC.

V usage is TRBV5-6 and J usage is TRBJ1-2; 7 positions match TRBD1. The CDR3 spans 15 residues. The junction had 14 bases not matched to a gene; V was cut back by 4 bases and J by 8 bases. Germline V gene sequence: CDR1 SGHDT, CDR2 YYEEEE. The DNA for the CDR3 is TGTGCCAGCAGCGCGGAACTGGACAGGTTTTGGGGCTACACCTTC. Translation gives CASSAELDRFWGYTF. Full variable domain (missing parts from reference TRBV5-6 and TRBJ1-2): DAGVTQSPTHLIKTRGQQVTLRCSPKSGHDTVSWYQQALGQGPQFIFQYYEEEERQRGNFPDRFSGHQFPNYSSELNVNALLLGDSALYLCASSAELDRFWGYTFGSGTRLTVV.

The V gene is TRBV4-1, the J gene TRBJ1-5; D is undetermined. The V gene lost 0 bases and the J gene lost 1 base, with 10 bases spanning the gap. The length of the CDR3 is 16 residues. Germline V gives CDR1 MGHRA, CDR2 YSYEKL. The CDR3 nucleotides read TGCGCCAGCAGCCAAGATGCGGGAGGAAGCAATCAGCCCCAGCATTTT. Translating gives CASSQDAGGSNQPQHF.

The gene calls are TRBV5-1 and TRBJ1-1; TRBD1 might be the D (5 bases). Germline V gene lookup returns CDR1 SGHRS and CDR2 YFSETQ. Trimming took off 0 bases at V and 7 bases at J, with 19 bases between the two ends. The CDR3 contains 16 residues. The DNA of the CDR3 is TGCGCCAGCAGCTTGGAGCCCCCAGCGGGAGGGGTTGAAGCTTTCTTT. Translating it yields CASSLEPPAGGVEAFF.

The chain is built from TRBV9 and TRBJ1-3; possible D gene TRBD1, 6 bases. The germline gives CDR1 SGDLS, CDR2 YYNGEE. The V end lost 3 bases, the J end lost 0 bases, and 13 bases lay between the germline ends. This CDR3 region has 16 residues. The CDR3 DNA is TGTGCCAGCAGCGCTGGGGGGCAGTACTCTGGAAACACCATATATTTT. It translates to CASSAGGQYSGNTIYF.

The V call is TRBV5-1, the J call TRBJ2-7, with 10 bases aligning to TRBD1. The CDR3 has 14 residues. From germline, CDR1 is SGHRS and CDR2 YFSETQ. Germline trimming cut 1 base from V and 6 bases from J; bases unmatched to any gene: 4. The CDR3: CASSLRQGASEQYF. CDR3 in DNA: TGCGCCAGCAGCTTGCGACAGGGGGCATCCGAGCAGTACTTC.

The chain links TRBV19 to TRBJ1-2; 7 nucleotides match TRBD1. The CDR3 covers 14 residues. J was trimmed by 4 bases and V by 5 bases; bases with no gene match: 7. Germline CDR1 is LNHDA and CDR2 is SQIVND (reference sequence). The chain's CDR3 is CASSSTGDVYGYTF. As DNA, the CDR3 is TGTGCCAGTAGTTCTACAGGGGACGTCTATGGCTACACCTTC.

V and J are TRBV6-5 and TRBJ1-5; weak D call: TRBD1 (6 bases). Germline-derived CDR1 and CDR2 are MNHEY and SVGAGI. V gave up 10 bases and J gave up 4 bases, with 17 bases separating them. This CDR3 is built from 14 residues. The CDR3 is CATSRGAWNQPQHF. In nucleotides, the CDR3 is TGTGCCACGTCCCGGGGGGCATGGAATCAGCCCCAGCATTTT.

This chain connects TRBV2 to TRBJ2-3, with D hard to call. V was shortened by 5 bases and J by 4 bases, with 10 bases between the two germline ends. This CDR3 region has 13 residues. In germline, CDR1 is SNHLY, CDR2 FYNNEI. The CDR3 nucleotides read TGTGCCAGCAGTTCCAGGTCCCCAGATACGCAGTATTTT. This codes for CASSSRSPDTQYF.

The chain uses TRBV18 and TRBJ2-5; 7 bases agree with TRBD2. CDR3 length equals 14 residues. From germline, CDR1 is KGHSH and CDR2 LQKENI. Unmatched junction bases numbered 6, after V lost 4 bases and J lost 4 bases. The DNA for the CDR3 is TGTGCCAGCTCACTGCAGCGGGGCTTAGAGACCCAGTACTTC. Translated, it gives CASSLQRGLETQYF.

This chain joins TRBV11-3 and TRBJ1-1; 10 bases map to TRBD1. CDR1 is SGHNT, CDR2 YENEEA, per germline. The CDR3 has 14 residues. V was clipped by 8 bases and J by 2 bases; unmatched bases: 5. The CDR3 region has the DNA TGTGCCAGCGGACAGGGGGGAGTTAACACTGAAGCTTTCTTT. Translated: CASGQGGVNTEAFF.

The rearrangement links TRBV6-5 to TRBJ1-1, with 8 bases fitting TRBD1. This CDR3 comprises 14 residues. Germline lookup yields CDR1 MNHEY and CDR2 SVGAGI. Trimming took 6 bases from V and 4 from J; bases not matched to a gene: 7. In DNA, the CDR3 is TGTGCCAGCAGACCAGGGGGCTGGGGCACTGAAGCTTTCTTT. Protein product: CASRPGGWGTEAFF.

This clone was seen more than once but under ten times. The CDR3 nucleotides are TGTGCCAGCAGGTCTCCAGGGTGGGGTGAAGCTTTCTTT. Translating gives CASRSPGWGEAFF. The J gene is TRBJ1-1, the V gene TRBV27; D may be TRBD1 (5 bases). The CDR3 has 13 residues. Germline V gives CDR1 MNHEY, CDR2 SMNVEV (reference sequence). Trimming took off 6 bases at V and 7 bases at J, with 15 bases between the two ends.

This clone was detected once. The chain employs TRBV7-2 and TRBJ1-2; D not certain. Trimming stripped 1 base from V and 2 bases from J, with 8 bases between. From germline, CDR1 is SGHTA and CDR2 FQGNSA. The CDR3 runs 14 residues. The CDR3: CASSLETANYGYTF. CDR3 bases: TGTGCCAGCAGCTTAGAAACAGCAAACTATGGCTACACCTTC.

The CDR3 coding sequence is TGTGCCAGCCGGGCAAGACCACCGAACACTGAAGCTTTCTTT. This codes for CASRARPPNTEAFF. The chain uses TRBV27 and TRBJ1-1, with D unresolved. V lost 8 bases, J lost 1 base, and 14 bases lay in between. The CDR3 consists of 14 residues. Germline V lookup: CDR1 MNHEY, CDR2 SMNVEV (reference sequence).

V is TRBV5-1 and J is TRBJ2-3, with D possibly TRBD2 on 6 matching bases. CDR3 length equals 18 residues. V lost 2 bases, J lost 0 bases, and 19 bases lay in between. Germline values: CDR1 SGHRS, CDR2 YFSETQ. CDR3 DNA: TGCGCCAGCAGCTTTTCCCCAGGGCTTAGCGGAAGCACAGATACGCAGTATTTT. As protein: CASSFSPGLSGSTDTQYF.

V usage is TRBV27 and J usage is TRBJ1-4; 7 nucleotides agree with TRBD1. CDR3 length: 15 residues. The trim removed 5 bases at V and 8 bases at J, leaving 11 bases unmatched. CDR1 is MNHEY and CDR2 is SMNVEV in the germline V gene (reference sequence). In DNA form, the CDR3 reads TGTGCCAGCAGTAACAAGGGACAGTCATACGAAAAACTGTTTTTT. Encoded protein: CASSNKGQSYEKLFF.

The J gene is TRBJ2-5, the V gene TRBV6-1; TRBD2 might be the D (6 bases). This CDR3 is built from 15 residues. Trimming took off 6 bases at V and 4 bases at J, with 18 bases between the two ends. Germline V gene lookup returns CDR1 MNHNS and CDR2 SASEGT. CDR3: CASSRLSGEGETQYF. The CDR3 nucleotides are TGTGCCAGCAGCCGTTTGTCGGGGGAAGGAGAGACCCAGTACTTC.

The chain combines TRBV12-5 with TRBJ1-3, with D unresolved. Germline V gene lookup returns CDR1 LGHNT and CDR2 FRNRAP. The germline V and J ends were trimmed by 0 bases and 7 bases, with 22 bases remaining between them. There are 18 residues in the CDR3. CDR3 nucleotide sequence: TGTGCTAGTGGTTTGGTAGTCGGCAGATCACCGCCCTGGAACACCATATATTTT. Protein product: CASGLVVGRSPPWNTIYF.

CDR3 amino acids: CASSLGAGPPWDTQYF. In DNA, the CDR3 is TGTGCCAGCAGCTTAGGGGCTGGCCCTCCGTGGGATACGCAGTATTTT. The V call is TRBV7-2, the J call TRBJ2-3; no definite D call. In germline, CDR1 is SGHTA, CDR2 FQGNSA. The CDR3 is 16 amino acids. V lost 1 base, J lost 6 bases, and 17 bases lay in between.

V usage is TRBV9 and J usage is TRBJ2-5; D might be TRBD2 (6 bases). CDR3 size: 15 residues. CDR1 and CDR2 from the germline V gene are SGDLS and YYNGEE. Between the trimmed V and J ends, which lost 0 bases and 2 bases, there was a span of 11 bases. DNA of the CDR3: TGTGCCAGCAGCGTAGGAGGCGGAGGGCAAGAGACCCAGTACTTC. Its translation: CASSVGGGGQETQYF.

The rearrangement uses TRBV5-1 and TRBJ2-5; TRBD1 agrees at 7 bases. The CDR3 loop spans 14 amino acids. With V trimmed by 4 bases and J by 3 bases, 6 bases remained unmatched. The germline V gene has CDR1 SGHRS and CDR2 YFSETQ. The CDR3 coding sequence is TGCGCCAGCAGCCAGGGGACAGAGAAAGAGACCCAGTACTTC. Protein product: CASSQGTEKETQYF.

This sequence joins TRBV30 and TRBJ2-2; D unresolved. CDR1 is GTSNPN, CDR2 SVGIG, per germline (reference sequence). The CDR3 totals 12 residues. V was clipped by 0 bases and J by 7 bases, with 6 bases between them. The CDR3 loop reads CAWSVLGGELFF. The CDR3 DNA reads TGTGCCTGGAGTGTACTCGGCGGGGAGCTGTTTTTT.

This chain links TRBV11-2 with TRBJ2-6, with D possibly being TRBD1 (6 bases). Trimming removed 0 bases at V and 2 bases at J, with 11 bases between. CDR3 length: 17 amino acids. Germline CDR1 SGHAT, CDR2 FQNNGV. For the CDR3, the DNA is TGTGCCAGCAGCTTAGACCTTAGACAGGCTGGGGCCAACGTCCTGACTTTC. Translation: CASSLDLRQAGANVLTF.

This clone was seen once. The CDR3 here is CASTRSPGHEAFF. The CDR3 DNA reads as TGTGCCAGCACCCGGAGCCCCGGTCATGAAGCTTTCTTT. The J gene is TRBJ1-1, the V gene TRBV25-1; no reliable D call. Trimming shortened V by 7 bases and J by 7 bases, and 16 bases separated the two germline ends. CDR1 and CDR2 (germline): MGHDK, SYGVNS. The CDR3 length is 13 residues.